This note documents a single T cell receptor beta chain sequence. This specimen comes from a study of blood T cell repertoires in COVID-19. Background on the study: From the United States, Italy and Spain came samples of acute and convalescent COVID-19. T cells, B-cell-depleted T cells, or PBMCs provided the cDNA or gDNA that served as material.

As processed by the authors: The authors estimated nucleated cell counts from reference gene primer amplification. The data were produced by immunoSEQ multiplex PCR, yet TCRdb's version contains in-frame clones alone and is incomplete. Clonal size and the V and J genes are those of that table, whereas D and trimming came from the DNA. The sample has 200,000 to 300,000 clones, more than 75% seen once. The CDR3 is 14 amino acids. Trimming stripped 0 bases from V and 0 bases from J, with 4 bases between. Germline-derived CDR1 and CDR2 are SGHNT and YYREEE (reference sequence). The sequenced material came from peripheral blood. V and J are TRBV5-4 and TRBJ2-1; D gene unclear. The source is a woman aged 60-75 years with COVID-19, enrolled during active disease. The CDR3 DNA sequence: TGTGCCAGCAGCTTGGCCGGCTCCTACAATGAGCAGTTCTTC. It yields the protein CASSLAGSYNEQFF.